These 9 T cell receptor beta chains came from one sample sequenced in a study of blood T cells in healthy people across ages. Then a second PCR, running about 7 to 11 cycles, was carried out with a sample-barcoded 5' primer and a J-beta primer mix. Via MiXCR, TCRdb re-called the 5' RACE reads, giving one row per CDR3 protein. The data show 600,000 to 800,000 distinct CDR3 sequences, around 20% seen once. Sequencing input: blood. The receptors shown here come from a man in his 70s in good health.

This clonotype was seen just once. CDR3 bases: TGTGCCAGCACCTCCCTGGCGGGAGAGTCCTACAATGAGCAGTTCTTC. It is translated as CASTSLAGESYNEQFF. The chain employs TRBV28 and TRBJ2-1; 7 nucleotides agree with TRBD2. J was trimmed by 1 base and V by 7 bases; bases with no gene match: 10. This CDR3 has 16 residues. Germline V gene lookup returns CDR1 MDHEN and CDR2 SYDVKM.

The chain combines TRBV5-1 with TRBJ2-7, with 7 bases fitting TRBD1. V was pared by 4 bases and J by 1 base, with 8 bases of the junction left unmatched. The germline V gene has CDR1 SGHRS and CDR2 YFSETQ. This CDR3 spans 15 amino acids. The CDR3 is CASSLGTAVSYEQYF. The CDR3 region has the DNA TGCGCCAGCAGCCTAGGGACAGCCGTTTCCTACGAGCAGTACTTC.

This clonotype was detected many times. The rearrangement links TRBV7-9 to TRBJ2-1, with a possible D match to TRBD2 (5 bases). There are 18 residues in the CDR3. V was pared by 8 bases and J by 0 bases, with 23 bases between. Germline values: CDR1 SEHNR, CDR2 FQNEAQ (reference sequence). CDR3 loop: CASGSLFAGPSSYNEQFF. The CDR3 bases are TGTGCCAGCGGGAGCTTGTTCGCGGGCCCAAGCTCCTACAATGAGCAGTTCTTC.

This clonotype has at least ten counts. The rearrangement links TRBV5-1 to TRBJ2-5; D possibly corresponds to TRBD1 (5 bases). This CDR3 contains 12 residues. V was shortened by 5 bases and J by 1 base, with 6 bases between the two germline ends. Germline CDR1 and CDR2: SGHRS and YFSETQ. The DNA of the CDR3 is TGCGCCAGCAGACAGGCCCAAGAGACCCAGTACTTC. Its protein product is CASRQAQETQYF.

CDR3 loop: CASSRRGRATNEKLFF. CDR3 nucleotide sequence: TGTGCCAGCAGCCGGCGTGGGAGAGCAACTAATGAAAAACTGTTTTTT. The chain carries TRBV27 and TRBJ1-4; no reliable D call. The CDR3 totals 16 residues. Germline lookup yields CDR1 MNHEY and CDR2 SMNVEV (reference sequence). V was trimmed by 6 bases and J by 0 bases, leaving 14 bases between them. Drawing the rest from reference TRBV27 and TRBJ1-4, the complete variable domain is EAQVTQNPRYLITVTGKKLTVTCSQNMNHEYMSWYRQDPGLGLRQIYYSMNVEVTDKGDVPEGYKVSRKEKRNFPLILESPSPNQTSLYFCASSRRGRATNEKLFFGSGTQLSVL.

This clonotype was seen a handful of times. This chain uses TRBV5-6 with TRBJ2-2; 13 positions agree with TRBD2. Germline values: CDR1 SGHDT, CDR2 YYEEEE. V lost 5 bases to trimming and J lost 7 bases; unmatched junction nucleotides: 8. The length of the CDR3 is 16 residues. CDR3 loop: CASSTGTSGIGGELFF. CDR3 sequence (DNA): TGTGCCAGCAGTACCGGGACTAGCGGGATAGGCGGGGAGCTGTTTTTT.

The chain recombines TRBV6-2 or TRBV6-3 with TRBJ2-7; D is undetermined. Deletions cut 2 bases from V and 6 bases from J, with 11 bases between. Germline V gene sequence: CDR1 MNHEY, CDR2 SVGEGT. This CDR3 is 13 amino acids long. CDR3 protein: CASSYQTRTEQYF. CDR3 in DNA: TGTGCCAGCAGTTACCAGACACGAACCGAGCAGTACTTC.

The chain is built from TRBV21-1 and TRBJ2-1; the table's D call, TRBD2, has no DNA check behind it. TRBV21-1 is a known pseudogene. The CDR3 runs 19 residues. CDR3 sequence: CASSKARGPITDSYNEQFF. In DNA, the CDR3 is TGTGCCAGCAGCAAAGCCCGGGGCCCCATCACCGATTCCTACAATGAGCAGTTCTTC.

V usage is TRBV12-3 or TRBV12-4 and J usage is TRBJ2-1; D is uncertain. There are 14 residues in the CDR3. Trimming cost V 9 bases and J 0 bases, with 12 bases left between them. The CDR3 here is CASLNPVSYNEQFF. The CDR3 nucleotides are TGTGCCAGTCTTAACCCGGTCTCCTACAATGAGCAGTTCTTC.